This TCR beta chain is drawn from a study of T cell responses to AZD1222 COVID-19 vaccine. Broader study findings: Samples come after the peak T cell response, not at day 14.

Using immunoSEQ multiplex PCR, the repertoire was profiled, and TCRdb retains in-frame clones only, with some absent. The profile shows roughly 70,000 clones, about four fifths of them singletons. A word on this clone: Its antigen is unidentified.

CDR3 length equals 15 residues. CDR1 and CDR2 from the germline V gene are MNHNS and SASEGT. V shed 3 bases and J 2 bases; nucleotides not matched to a gene: 6. This chain connects TRBV6-1 to TRBJ2-7; TRBD1 agrees at 8 bases. The material was peripheral blood, obtained on day 0 of MenACWY control vaccination. The sequence came from an adult in good health. CDR3 DNA sequence: TGTGCCAGCAGTGATGGACAGGGTAAAGCCTACGAGCAGTACTTC. Translation gives CASSDGQGKAYEQYF.